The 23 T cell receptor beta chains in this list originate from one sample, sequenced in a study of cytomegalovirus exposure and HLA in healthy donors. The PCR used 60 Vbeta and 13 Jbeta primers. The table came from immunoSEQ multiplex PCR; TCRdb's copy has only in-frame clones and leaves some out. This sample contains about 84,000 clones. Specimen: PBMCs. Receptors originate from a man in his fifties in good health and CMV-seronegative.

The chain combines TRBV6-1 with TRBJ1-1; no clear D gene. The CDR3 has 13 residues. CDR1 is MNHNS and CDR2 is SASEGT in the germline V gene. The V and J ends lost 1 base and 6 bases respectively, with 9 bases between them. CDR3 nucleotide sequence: TGTGCCAGCAGTGAAGTGGCAATCCCTGAAGCTTTCTTT. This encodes CASSEVAIPEAFF.

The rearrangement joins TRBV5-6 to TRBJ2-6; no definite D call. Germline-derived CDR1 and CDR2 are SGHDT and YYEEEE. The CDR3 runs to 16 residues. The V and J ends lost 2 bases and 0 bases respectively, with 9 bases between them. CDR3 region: CASSLPGNSGANVLTF. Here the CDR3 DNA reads TGTGCCAGCAGCTTACCAGGTAACTCTGGGGCCAACGTCCTGACTTTC.

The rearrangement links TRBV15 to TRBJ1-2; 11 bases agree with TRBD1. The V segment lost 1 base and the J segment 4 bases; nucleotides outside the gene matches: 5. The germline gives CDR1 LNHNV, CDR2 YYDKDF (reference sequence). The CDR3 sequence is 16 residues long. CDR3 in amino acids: CATSRAGTGGFYGYTF. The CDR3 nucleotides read TGTGCCACCAGCAGAGCGGGGACAGGGGGGTTCTATGGCTACACCTTC.

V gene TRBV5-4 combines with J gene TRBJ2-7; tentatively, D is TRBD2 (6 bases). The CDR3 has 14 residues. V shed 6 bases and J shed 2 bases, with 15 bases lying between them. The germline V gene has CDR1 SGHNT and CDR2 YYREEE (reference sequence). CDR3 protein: CASTSPGRTYEQYF. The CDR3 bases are TGTGCCAGCACCTCCCCGGGGAGGACCTACGAGCAGTACTTC.

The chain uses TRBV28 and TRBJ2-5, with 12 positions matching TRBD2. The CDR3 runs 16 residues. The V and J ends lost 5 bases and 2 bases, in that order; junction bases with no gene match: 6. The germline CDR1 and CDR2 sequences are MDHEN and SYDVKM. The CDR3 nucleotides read TGTGCCAGCAGTCGGACTAGCGGGACAATTCAAGAGACCCAGTACTTC. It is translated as CASSRTSGTIQETQYF.

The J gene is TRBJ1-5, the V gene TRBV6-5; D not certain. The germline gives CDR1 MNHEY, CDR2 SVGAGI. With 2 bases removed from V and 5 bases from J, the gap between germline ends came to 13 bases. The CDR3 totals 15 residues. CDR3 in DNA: TGTGCCAGCAGTTACGCCGGACTAAGGGATCAGCCCCAGCATTTT. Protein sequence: CASSYAGLRDQPQHF.

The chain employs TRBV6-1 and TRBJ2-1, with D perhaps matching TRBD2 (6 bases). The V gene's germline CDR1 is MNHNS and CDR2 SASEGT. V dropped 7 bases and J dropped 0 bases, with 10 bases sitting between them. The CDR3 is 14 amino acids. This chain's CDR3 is CASTWRDSYNEQFF. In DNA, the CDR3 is TGTGCCAGCACATGGAGGGACTCCTACAATGAGCAGTTCTTC.

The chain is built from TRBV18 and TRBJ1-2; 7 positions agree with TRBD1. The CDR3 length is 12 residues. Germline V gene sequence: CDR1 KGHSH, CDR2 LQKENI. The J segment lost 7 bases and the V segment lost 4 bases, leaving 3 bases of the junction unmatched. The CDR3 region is CASSRQGSGYTF. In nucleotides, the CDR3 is TGTGCCAGCTCACGACAGGGATCTGGCTACACCTTC.

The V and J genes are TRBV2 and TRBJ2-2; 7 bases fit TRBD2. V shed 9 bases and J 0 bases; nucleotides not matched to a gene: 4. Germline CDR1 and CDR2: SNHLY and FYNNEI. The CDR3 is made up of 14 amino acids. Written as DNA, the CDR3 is TGTGCCAGAATGAGCGGGGCGAACACCGGGGAGCTGTTTTTT. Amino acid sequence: CARMSGANTGELFF.

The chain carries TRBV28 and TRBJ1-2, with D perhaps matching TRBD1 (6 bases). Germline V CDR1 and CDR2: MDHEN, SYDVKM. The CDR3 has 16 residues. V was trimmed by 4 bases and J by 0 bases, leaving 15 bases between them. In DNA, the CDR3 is TGTGCCAGCAGTTCCTCCGGGACATTTACTAACTATGGCTACACCTTC. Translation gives CASSSSGTFTNYGYTF.

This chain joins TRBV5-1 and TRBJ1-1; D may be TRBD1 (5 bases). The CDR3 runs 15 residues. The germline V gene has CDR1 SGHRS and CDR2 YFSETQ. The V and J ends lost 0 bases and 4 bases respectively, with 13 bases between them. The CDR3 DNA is TGCGCCAGCAGCTTGGCTAGGGGCATGAGCACTGAAGCTTTCTTT. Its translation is CASSLARGMSTEAFF.

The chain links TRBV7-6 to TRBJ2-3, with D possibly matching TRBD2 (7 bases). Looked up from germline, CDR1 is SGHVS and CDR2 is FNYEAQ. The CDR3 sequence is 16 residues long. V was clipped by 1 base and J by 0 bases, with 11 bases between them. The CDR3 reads CASSLVGGGSTDTQYF. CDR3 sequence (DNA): TGTGCCAGCAGCTTAGTTGGGGGGGGCAGCACAGATACGCAGTATTTT.

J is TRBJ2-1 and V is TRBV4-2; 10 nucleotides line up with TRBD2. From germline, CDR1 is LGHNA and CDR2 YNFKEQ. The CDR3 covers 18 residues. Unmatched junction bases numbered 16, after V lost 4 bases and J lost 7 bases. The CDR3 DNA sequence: TGTGCCAGCAGCCGGGACAGGACCTCCGGGACTAGCGATAATGAGCAGTTCTTC. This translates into CASSRDRTSGTSDNEQFF.

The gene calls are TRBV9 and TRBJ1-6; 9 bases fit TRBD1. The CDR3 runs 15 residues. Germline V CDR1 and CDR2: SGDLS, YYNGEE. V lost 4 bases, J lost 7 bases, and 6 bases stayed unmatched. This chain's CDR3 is CASSPSGTGNSPLHF. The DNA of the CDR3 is TGTGCCAGCAGCCCCTCCGGGACAGGGAATTCACCCCTCCACTTT.

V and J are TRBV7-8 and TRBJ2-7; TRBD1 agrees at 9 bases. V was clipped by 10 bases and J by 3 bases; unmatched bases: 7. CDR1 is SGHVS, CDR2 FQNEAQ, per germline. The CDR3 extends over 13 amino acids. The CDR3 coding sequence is TGTGCCACCGGGACAGGGATGGGCTACGAGCAGTACTTC. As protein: CATGTGMGYEQYF.

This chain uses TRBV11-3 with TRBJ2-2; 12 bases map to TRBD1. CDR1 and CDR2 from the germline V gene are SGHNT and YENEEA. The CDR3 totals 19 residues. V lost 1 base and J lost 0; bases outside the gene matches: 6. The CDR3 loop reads CASSLGGDRGRPNTGELFF. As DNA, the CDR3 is TGTGCCAGCAGCTTAGGTGGGGACAGGGGGCGCCCGAACACCGGGGAGCTGTTTTTT.

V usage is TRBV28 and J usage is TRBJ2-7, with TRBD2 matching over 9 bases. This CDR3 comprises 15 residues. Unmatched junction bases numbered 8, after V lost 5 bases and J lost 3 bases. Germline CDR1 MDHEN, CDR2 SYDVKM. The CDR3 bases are TGTGCCAGCAGTCCCTTTAGCGGGGGAAACTACGAGCAGTACTTC. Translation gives CASSPFSGGNYEQYF.

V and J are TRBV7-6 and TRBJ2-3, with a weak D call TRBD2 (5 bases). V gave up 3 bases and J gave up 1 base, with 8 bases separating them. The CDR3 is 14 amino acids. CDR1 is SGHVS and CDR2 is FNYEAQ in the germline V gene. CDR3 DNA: TGTGCCAGCAGCTTCTCGCGGGGCACAGATACGCAGTATTTT. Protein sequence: CASSFSRGTDTQYF.

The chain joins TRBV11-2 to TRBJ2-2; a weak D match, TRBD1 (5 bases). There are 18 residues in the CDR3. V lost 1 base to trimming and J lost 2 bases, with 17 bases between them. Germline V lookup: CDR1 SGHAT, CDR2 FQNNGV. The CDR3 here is CASSLGWTSTDNTGELFF. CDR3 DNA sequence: TGTGCCAGCAGCTTAGGGTGGACGTCGACAGATAACACCGGGGAGCTGTTTTTT.

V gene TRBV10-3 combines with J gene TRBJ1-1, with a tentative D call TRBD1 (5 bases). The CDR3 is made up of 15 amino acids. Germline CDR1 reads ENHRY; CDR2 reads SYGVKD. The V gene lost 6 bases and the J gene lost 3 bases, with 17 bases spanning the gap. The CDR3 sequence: CAIRPGGRGYTEAFF. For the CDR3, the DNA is TGTGCCATCAGGCCCGGGGGGAGAGGTTACACTGAAGCTTTCTTT.

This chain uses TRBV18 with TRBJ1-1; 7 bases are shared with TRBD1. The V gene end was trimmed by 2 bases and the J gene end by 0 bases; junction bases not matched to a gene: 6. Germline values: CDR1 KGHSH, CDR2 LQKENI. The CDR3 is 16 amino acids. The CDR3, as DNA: TGTGCCAGCTCACCAGGGCAGGGGGTACTGAACACTGAAGCTTTCTTT. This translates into CASSPGQGVLNTEAFF. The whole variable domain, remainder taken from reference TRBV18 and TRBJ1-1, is NAGVMQNPRHLVRRRGQEARLRCSPMKGHSHVYWYRQLPEEGLKFMVYLQKENIIDESGMPKERFSAEFPKEGPSILRIQQVVRGDSAAYFCASSPGQGVLNTEAFFGQGTRLTVV.

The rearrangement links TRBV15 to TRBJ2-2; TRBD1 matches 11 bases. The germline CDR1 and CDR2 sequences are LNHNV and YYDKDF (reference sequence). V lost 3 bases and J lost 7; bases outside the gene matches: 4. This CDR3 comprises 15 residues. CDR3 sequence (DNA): TGTGCCACCAGCAGGGGGACAGGGGGATACGGGGAGCTGTTTTTT. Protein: CATSRGTGGYGELFF.

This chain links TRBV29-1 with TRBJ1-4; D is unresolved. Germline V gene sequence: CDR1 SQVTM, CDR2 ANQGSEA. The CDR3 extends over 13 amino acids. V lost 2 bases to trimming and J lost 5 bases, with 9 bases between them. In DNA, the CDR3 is TGCAGCGTTGAATGGGGAGGGAATGAAAAACTGTTTTTT. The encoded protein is CSVEWGGNEKLFF.